The entry below gives a single TCR beta chain sequence along with its context. Original handling: How many nucleated cells were present was estimated from reference gene primer amplification. Generated by immunoSEQ multiplex PCR, the TCRdb table keeps only in-frame clones and is missing some. That table supplies the V and J calls and clone size; D and trimming were determined from the DNA. Here the sample spans about 61,000 clones, 85% to 90% being singletons. The data derive from a study of blood T cell repertoires in COVID-19. On the study more broadly: The United States, Italy and Spain supplied acute and convalescent COVID-19 samples. Sample material is recorded as cDNA or gDNA derived from T cells, B-cell-depleted T cells, or PBMCs.

The CDR3 is 14 residues long. From germline, CDR1 is SGHTS and CDR2 YDEGEE. V dropped 0 bases and J dropped 7; count of bases not matched to a gene: 4. The chain has TRBV5-8 and TRBJ1-1; 9 bases agree with TRBD1. The specimen was peripheral blood. The clonotype was recovered from a woman aged 50 to 60 with active or convalescent COVID-19. The CDR3, as DNA: TGTGCCAGCAGCTTGGAACAGGGGGCAATTGAAGCTTTCTTT. This gives the protein CASSLEQGAIEAFF.